The source of this T cell receptor (beta chain) is a study of beta chain features in type 1 diabetes. Findings and limits, study-wide: The study found moderately but significantly shorter TCRB CDR3s in all four CD4+ subsets of Type 1 diabetes patients.

The V gene lost 2 bases and the J gene lost 3 bases, with 16 bases spanning the gap. The CDR3 extends over 16 amino acids. Per the germline V gene, CDR1 is MNHEY and CDR2 is SVGAGI. Every bit of the isolated RNA underwent reverse transcription, so sequencing read expressed TCRB transcripts. Generated by immunoSEQ multiplex PCR, the TCRdb table keeps only in-frame clones and is missing some. The sample has a few hundred thousand clones; approximately 15% are singletons. With regard to this clone: Its specificity is not known.

Isolation of CD4+ naive, central memory, regulatory and stem cell-like memory cells was achieved by sorting via CD45RO/CCR7/CD25/CD127/CD95/CD27. The chain joins TRBV6-5 to TRBJ1-1, with D possibly being TRBD1 (5 bases). The specimen sequenced was naive CD4+ T cells from blood. The receptor was derived from a man aged 30 to 39 with type 1 diabetes. CDR3 sequence (DNA): TGTGCCAGCAGTTACGTCCCAGGGCAAAGGGACACTGAAGCTTTCTTT. Translation gives CASSYVPGQRDTEAFF.